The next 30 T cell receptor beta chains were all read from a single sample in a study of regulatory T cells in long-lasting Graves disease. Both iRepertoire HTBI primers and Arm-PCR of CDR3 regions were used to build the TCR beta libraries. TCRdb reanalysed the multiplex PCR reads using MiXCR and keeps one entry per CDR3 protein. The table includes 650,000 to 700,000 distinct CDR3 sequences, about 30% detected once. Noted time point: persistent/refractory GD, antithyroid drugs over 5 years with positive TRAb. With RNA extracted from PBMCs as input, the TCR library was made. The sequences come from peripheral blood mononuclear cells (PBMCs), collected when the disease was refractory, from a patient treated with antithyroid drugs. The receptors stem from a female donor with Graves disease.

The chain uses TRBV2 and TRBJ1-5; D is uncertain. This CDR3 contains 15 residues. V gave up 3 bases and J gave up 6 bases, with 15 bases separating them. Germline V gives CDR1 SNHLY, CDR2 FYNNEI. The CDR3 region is CASSDEFRSGQPQHF. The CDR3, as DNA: TGTGCCAGCAGTGATGAGTTCAGGTCTGGTCAGCCCCAGCATTTT. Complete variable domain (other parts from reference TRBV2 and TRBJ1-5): EPEVTQTPSHQVTQMGQEVILRCVPISNHLYFYWYRQILGQKVEFLVSFYNNEISEKSEIFDDQFSVERPDGSNFTLKIRSTKLEDSAMYFCASSDEFRSGQPQHFGDGTRLSIL.

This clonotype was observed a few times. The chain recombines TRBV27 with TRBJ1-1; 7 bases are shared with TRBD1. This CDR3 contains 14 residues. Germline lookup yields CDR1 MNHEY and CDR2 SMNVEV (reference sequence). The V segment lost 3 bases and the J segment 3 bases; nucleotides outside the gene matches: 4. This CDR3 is CASSLRGPYTEAFF. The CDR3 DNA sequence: TGTGCCAGCAGTTTGAGGGGGCCGTACACTGAAGCTTTCTTT.

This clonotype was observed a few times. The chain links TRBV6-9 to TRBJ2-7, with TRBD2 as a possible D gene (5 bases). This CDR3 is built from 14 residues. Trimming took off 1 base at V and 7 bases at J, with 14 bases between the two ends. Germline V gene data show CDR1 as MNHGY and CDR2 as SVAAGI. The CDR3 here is CASSYLGDNQEQYF. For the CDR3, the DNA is TGTGCCAGCAGTTATTTGGGAGACAATCAGGAGCAGTACTTC.

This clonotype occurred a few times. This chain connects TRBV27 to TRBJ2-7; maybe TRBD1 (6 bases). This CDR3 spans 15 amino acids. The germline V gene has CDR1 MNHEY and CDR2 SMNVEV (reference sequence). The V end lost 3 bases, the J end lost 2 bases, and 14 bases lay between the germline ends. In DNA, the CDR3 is TGTGCCAGCAGTTTTGGACCTCAGGGGACCTACGAGCAGTACTTC. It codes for CASSFGPQGTYEQYF.

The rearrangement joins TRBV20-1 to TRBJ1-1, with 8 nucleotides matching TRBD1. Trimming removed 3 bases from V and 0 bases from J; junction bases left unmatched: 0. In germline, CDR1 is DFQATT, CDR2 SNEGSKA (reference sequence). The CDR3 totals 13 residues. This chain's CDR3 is CSARGQVNTEAFF. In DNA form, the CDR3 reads TGCAGTGCTAGGGGACAGGTGAACACTGAAGCTTTCTTT.

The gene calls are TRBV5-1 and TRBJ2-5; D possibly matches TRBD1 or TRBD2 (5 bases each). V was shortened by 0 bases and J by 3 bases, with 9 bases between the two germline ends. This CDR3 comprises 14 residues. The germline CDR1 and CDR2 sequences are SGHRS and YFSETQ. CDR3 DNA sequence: TGCGCCAGCAGCTTGGAGGGGCGGGAAGAGACCCAGTACTTC. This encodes CASSLEGREETQYF.

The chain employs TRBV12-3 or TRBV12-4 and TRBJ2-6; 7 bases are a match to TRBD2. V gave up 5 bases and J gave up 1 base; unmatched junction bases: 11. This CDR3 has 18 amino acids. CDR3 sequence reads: CASSPMGGDYSGANVLTF. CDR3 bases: TGTGCCAGCAGTCCAATGGGGGGGGACTATTCTGGGGCCAACGTCCTGACTTTC.

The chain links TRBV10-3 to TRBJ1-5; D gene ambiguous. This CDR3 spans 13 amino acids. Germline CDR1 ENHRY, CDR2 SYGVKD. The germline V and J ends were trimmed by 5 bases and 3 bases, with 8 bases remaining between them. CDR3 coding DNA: TGTGCCATCAGTAGGTCAGACAATCAGCCCCAGCATTTT. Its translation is CAISRSDNQPQHF.

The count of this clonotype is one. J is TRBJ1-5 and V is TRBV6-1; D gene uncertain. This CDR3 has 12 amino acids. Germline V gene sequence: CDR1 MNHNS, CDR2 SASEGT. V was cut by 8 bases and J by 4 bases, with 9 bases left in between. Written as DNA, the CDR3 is TGTGCCAGCCAGAGGAGAAATCAGCCCCAGCATTTT. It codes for CASQRRNQPQHF.

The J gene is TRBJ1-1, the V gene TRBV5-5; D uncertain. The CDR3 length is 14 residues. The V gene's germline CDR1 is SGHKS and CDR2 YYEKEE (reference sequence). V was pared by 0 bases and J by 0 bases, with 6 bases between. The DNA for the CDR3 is TGTGCCAGCAGCTTGGTCCATTTGAACACTGAAGCTTTCTTT. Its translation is CASSLVHLNTEAFF.

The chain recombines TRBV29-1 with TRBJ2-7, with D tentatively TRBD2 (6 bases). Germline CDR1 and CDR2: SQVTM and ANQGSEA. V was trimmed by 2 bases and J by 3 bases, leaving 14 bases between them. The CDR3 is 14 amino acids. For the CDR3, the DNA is TGCAGCGTTGAATTCAGGGACTCCAACTACGAGCAGTACTTC. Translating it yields CSVEFRDSNYEQYF.

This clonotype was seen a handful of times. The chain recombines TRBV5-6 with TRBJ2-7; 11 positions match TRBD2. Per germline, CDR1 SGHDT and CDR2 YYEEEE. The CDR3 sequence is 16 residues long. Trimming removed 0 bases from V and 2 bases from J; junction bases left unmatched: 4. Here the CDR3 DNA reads TGTGCCAGCAGCTTGGAACTAGCGGGAGCCACCTACGAGCAGTACTTC. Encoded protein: CASSLELAGATYEQYF. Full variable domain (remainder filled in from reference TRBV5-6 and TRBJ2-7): DAGVTQSPTHLIKTRGQQVTLRCSPKSGHDTVSWYQQALGQGPQFIFQYYEEEERQRGNFPDRFSGHQFPNYSSELNVNALLLGDSALYLCASSLELAGATYEQYFGPGTRLTVT.

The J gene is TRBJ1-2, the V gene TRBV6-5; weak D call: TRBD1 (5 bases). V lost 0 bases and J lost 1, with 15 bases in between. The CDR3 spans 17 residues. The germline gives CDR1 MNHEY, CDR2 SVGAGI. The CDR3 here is CASSYSKRRQFNYGYTF. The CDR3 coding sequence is TGTGCCAGCAGTTACTCGAAAAGAAGACAGTTTAACTATGGCTACACCTTC.

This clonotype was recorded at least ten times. This chain's CDR3 is CASSIPNQPQHF. CDR3 nucleotide sequence: TGTGCCAGCAGCATCCCTAATCAGCCCCAGCATTTT. The gene calls are TRBV19 and TRBJ1-5; D uncertain. CDR1 is LNHDA, CDR2 SQIVND, per germline (reference sequence). The V end was cut by 9 bases, the J end by 4 bases, with 10 bases between. The CDR3 length is 12 residues.

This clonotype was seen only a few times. The CDR3 DNA is TGTGCCATCAGTGAATGGGGACAACAAGAGACCCAGTACTTC. Its translation is CAISEWGQQETQYF. The chain uses TRBV10-3 and TRBJ2-5, with a possible D match to TRBD1 (6 bases). The V end lost 3 bases, the J end lost 2 bases, and 10 bases lay between the germline ends. The V gene's germline CDR1 is ENHRY and CDR2 SYGVKD. The CDR3 runs 14 residues.

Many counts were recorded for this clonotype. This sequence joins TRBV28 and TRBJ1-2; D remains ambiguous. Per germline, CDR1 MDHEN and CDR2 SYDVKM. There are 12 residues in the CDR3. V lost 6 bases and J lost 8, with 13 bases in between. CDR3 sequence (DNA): TGTGCCAGCAGGGCTACAGTTTCCGGCTACACCTTC. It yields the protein CASRATVSGYTF.

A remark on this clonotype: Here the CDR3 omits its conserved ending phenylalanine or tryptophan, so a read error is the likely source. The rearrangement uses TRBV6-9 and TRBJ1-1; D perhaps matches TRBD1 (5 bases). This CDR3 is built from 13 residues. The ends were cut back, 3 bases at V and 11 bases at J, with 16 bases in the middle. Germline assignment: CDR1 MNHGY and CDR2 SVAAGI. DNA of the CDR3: TGTGCCAGCAGTTACTCTAGGGACGGGCGCGCTTTCCTT. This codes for CASSYSRDGRAFL.

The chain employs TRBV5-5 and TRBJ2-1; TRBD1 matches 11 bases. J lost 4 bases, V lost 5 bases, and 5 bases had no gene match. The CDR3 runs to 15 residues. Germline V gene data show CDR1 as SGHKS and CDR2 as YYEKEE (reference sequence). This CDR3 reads CASSAGQGAYNEQFF. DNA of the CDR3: TGTGCCAGCAGTGCCGGACAGGGGGCATACAATGAGCAGTTCTTC.

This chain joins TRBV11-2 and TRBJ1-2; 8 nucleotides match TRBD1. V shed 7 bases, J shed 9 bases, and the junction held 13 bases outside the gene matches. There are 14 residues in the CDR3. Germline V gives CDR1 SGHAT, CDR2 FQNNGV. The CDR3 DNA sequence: TGTGCCAGCAACCTCAAGACAGGGGTGGGTAGCTACACCTTC. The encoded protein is CASNLKTGVGSYTF.

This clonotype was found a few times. CDR3 sequence reads: CASSPPPAGIHNEQFF. Written as DNA, the CDR3 is TGTGCCAGCAGTCCCCCCCCAGCGGGGATCCACAATGAGCAGTTCTTC. The chain employs TRBV28 and TRBJ2-1, with 7 bases that match TRBD2. Losses at the gene ends were 5 bases for V and 5 bases for J; bases not matched to a gene: 12. The CDR3 has 16 residues. Per the germline V gene, CDR1 is MDHEN and CDR2 is SYDVKM.

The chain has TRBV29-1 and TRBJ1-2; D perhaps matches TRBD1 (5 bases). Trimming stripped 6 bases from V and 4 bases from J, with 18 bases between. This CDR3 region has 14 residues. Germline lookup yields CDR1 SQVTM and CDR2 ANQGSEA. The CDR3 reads CSVDQDIKIYGYTF. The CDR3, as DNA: TGCAGCGTCGACCAGGACATTAAGATCTATGGCTACACCTTC.

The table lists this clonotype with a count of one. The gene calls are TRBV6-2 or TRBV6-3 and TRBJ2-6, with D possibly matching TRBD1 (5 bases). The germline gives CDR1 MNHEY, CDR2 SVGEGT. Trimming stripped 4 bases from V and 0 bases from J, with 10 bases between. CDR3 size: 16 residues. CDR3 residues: CASSSKGLSGANVLTF. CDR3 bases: TGTGCCAGCAGTTCAAAGGGGCTCTCTGGGGCCAACGTCCTGACTTTC.

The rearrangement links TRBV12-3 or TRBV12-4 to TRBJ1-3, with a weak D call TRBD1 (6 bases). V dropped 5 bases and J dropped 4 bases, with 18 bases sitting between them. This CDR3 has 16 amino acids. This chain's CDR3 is CASSALGGAGGNTIYF. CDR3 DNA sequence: TGTGCCAGCAGTGCGTTGGGGGGCGCAGGGGGAAACACCATATATTTT.

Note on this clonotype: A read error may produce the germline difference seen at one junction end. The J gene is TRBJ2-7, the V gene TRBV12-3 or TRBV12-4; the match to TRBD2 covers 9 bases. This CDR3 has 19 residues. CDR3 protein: CPSRERGLARKSGTYEQYF. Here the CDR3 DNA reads TGTCCCAGCAGGGAACGAGGACTAGCGCGAAAAAGTGGGACCTACGAGCAGTACTTC.

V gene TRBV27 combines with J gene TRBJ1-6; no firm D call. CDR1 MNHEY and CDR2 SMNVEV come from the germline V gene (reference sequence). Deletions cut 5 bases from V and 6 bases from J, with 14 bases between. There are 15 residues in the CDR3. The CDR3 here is CASSPFTVFNSPLHF. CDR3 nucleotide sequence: TGTGCCAGCAGTCCATTCACAGTCTTTAATTCACCCCTCCACTTT.

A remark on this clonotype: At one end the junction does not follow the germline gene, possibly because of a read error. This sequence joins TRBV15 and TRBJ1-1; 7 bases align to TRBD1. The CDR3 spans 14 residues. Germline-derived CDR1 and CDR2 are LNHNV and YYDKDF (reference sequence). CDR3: CAASRDLGQVEAFF. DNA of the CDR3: TGTGCCGCCAGCAGAGATCTCGGACAGGTAGAAGCTTTCTTT. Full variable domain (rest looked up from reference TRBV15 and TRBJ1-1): DAMVIQNPRYQVTQFGKPVTLSCSQTLNHNVMYWYQQKSSQAPKLLFHYYDKDFNNEADTPDNFQSRRPNTSFCFLDIRSPGLGDTAMYLCAASRDLGQVEAFFGQGTRLTVV.

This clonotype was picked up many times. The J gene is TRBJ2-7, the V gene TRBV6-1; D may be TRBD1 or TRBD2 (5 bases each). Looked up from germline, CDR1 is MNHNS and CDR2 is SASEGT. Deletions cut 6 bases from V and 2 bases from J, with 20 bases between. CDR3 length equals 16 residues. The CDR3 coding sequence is TGTGCCAGCAGGCCCGAGCCAAGGGACGGGACCTACGAGCAGTACTTC. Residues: CASRPEPRDGTYEQYF.

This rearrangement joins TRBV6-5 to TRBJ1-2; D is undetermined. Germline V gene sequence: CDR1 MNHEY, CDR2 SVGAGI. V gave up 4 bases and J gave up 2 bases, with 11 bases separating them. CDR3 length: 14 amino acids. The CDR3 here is CASSWATSNYGYTF. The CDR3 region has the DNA TGTGCCAGCAGTTGGGCAACTTCAAACTATGGCTACACCTTC.

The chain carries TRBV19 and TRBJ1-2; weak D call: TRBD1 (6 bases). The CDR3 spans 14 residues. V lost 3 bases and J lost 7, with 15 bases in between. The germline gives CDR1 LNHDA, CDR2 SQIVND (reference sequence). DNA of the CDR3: TGTGCCAGTAGTATTTACGGACAGATTGGTGGCTACACCTTC. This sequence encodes CASSIYGQIGGYTF.

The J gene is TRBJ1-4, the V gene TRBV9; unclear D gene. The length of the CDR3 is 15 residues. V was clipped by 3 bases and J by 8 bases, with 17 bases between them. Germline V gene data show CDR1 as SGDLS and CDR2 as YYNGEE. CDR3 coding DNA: TGTGCCAGCAGCGCTCCTGAAGGCCCTCAGGAAAAACTGTTTTTT. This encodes CASSAPEGPQEKLFF.